The next 14 T cell receptor beta chains were all read from a single sample in a study of cytomegalovirus exposure and HLA in healthy donors. Both 60 Vbeta primers and 13 Jbeta primers went into the PCR. TCRdb's copy holds only in-frame clones and misses some; the assay was immunoSEQ multiplex PCR. In the table there are about 170,000 clones, 75% to 85% of which are singletons. The specimen sequenced was PBMCs. All receptors come from a woman aged 45 to 65 in good health and CMV-seronegative.

This clone was observed once. This chain uses TRBV5-1 with TRBJ1-1, with 8 bases fitting TRBD1. V was pared by 4 bases and J by 3 bases, with 8 bases of the junction left unmatched. CDR3 length: 15 residues. CDR1 SGHRS and CDR2 YFSETQ come from the germline V gene. The CDR3 coding sequence is TGCGCCAGCAGCGCCAGGGGGCGCCAGGACACTGAAGCTTTCTTT. Translated: CASSARGRQDTEAFF.

V is TRBV30 and J is TRBJ2-1, with TRBD1 matching over 9 bases. V shed 8 bases, J shed 3 bases, and the junction held 5 bases outside the gene matches. Looked up from germline, CDR1 is GTSNPN and CDR2 is SVGIG (reference sequence). There are 13 residues in the CDR3. The CDR3 bases are TGTGCCCTACAGGGGGCGGGCTACAATGAGCAGTTCTTC. This translates into CALQGAGYNEQFF.

V and J are TRBV2 and TRBJ2-3; 11 bases map to TRBD2. The CDR3 sequence is 16 residues long. Germline CDR1 is SNHLY and CDR2 is FYNNEI. V lost 4 bases to trimming and J lost 8 bases; unmatched junction nucleotides: 11. The CDR3 bases are TGTGCCAGCAGTGGCATGATCACTAGCGGGAGTGGTACGCAGTATTTT. Translation gives CASSGMITSGSGTQYF.

The V gene is TRBV6-1, the J gene TRBJ2-7; D may be TRBD1 (6 bases). Germline loops: CDR1 MNHNS, CDR2 SASEGT. V lost 3 bases and J 5 bases, leaving 14 bases between the germline ends. CDR3 length: 14 residues. CDR3 nucleotide sequence: TGTGCCAGCAGTGATACAGGGTCTAGGAACGAGCAGTACTTC. This encodes CASSDTGSRNEQYF.

This clone was seen just once. The chain is built from TRBV5-1 and TRBJ1-3, with TRBD1 identical over 10 bases. The CDR3 consists of 17 residues. Unmatched junction bases numbered 6, after V lost 2 bases and J lost 1 base. From germline, CDR1 is SGHRS and CDR2 YFSETQ. The CDR3 bases are TGCGCCAGCAGCTTAAACCCGGGACAGGGGTCTGGAAACACCATATATTTT. Protein: CASSLNPGQGSGNTIYF.

This sequence joins TRBV5-1 and TRBJ2-5; D is perhaps TRBD2 (6 bases). The CDR3 sequence is 15 residues long. In germline, CDR1 is SGHRS, CDR2 YFSETQ. Trimming removed 3 bases from V and 2 bases from J, with 14 bases in between. The DNA of the CDR3 is TGCGCCAGCAGCTCCCTGGGGGGATCGCAAGAGACCCAGTACTTC. Translated, it gives CASSSLGGSQETQYF.

The chain is built from TRBV29-1 and TRBJ2-1; D gene unclear. The CDR3 totals 11 residues. Germline CDR1 SQVTM, CDR2 ANQGSEA. Between the trimmed V and J ends, which lost 6 bases and 12 bases, there was a span of 15 bases. CDR3 nucleotides: TGCAGCGTCGCCTCCCTTCAGGCGCAGTTCTTC. Protein sequence: CSVASLQAQFF.

Points on this clone: At one end the junction does not follow the germline gene, possibly because of a read error. The same CDR3 arises from other DNA sequences in this sample as well. The chain recombines TRBV5-6 with TRBJ1-6, with D uncertain. The germline CDR1 and CDR2 sequences are SGHDT and YYEEEE. This CDR3 has 13 residues. CDR3 nucleotides: TGTGCCAGCAGCCCGGGGAGGGATTCACCCCTCCATTTT. It encodes CASSPGRDSPLHF.

The rearrangement links TRBV28 to TRBJ2-1, with 10 bases fitting TRBD2. With V trimmed by 0 bases and J by 6 bases, 14 bases remained unmatched. Germline V gene lookup returns CDR1 MDHEN and CDR2 SYDVKM. CDR3 size: 19 residues. CDR3: CASSLCLAGDPASSNEQFF. In DNA, the CDR3 is TGTGCCAGCAGTTTATGCCTAGCGGGAGATCCTGCATCGTCCAATGAGCAGTTCTTC.

This clone was detected once. For the CDR3, the DNA is TGTGCCTGGAGTGTACTCGGAGGCACCGGGGAGCTGTTTTTT. As protein: CAWSVLGGTGELFF. The chain combines TRBV30 with TRBJ2-2; D may be TRBD2 (5 bases). Trimming shortened V by 0 bases and J by 4 bases, and 9 bases separated the two germline ends. The CDR3 loop spans 14 amino acids. CDR1 and CDR2 from the germline V gene are GTSNPN and SVGIG (reference sequence).

This rearrangement joins TRBV7-9 to TRBJ1-5; D might be TRBD1 (5 bases). The V end was cut by 1 base, the J end by 6 bases, with 10 bases between. The CDR3 loop spans 14 amino acids. CDR1 SEHNR and CDR2 FQNEAQ come from the germline V gene (reference sequence). CDR3 residues: CASSLGGVGQPQHF. The CDR3 DNA reads as TGTGCCAGCAGCTTAGGGGGCGTAGGTCAGCCCCAGCATTTT.

The rearrangement links TRBV2 to TRBJ2-2; TRBD2 agrees at 9 bases. Germline-derived CDR1 and CDR2 are SNHLY and FYNNEI. The CDR3 has 19 amino acids. Trimming cost V 5 bases and J 4 bases; bases outside gene matches: 17. The CDR3 loop reads CASSLTGTSHGRTTGELFF. The CDR3 DNA reads as TGTGCCAGCAGTTTAACCGGGACTAGCCACGGGAGGACCACCGGGGAGCTGTTTTTT. The full variable domain, its missing parts supplied by reference TRBV2 and TRBJ2-2, is EPEVTQTPSHQVTQMGQEVILRCVPISNHLYFYWYRQILGQKVEFLVSFYNNEISEKSEIFDDQFSVERPDGSNFTLKIRSTKLEDSAMYFCASSLTGTSHGRTTGELFFGEGSRLTVL.

As to this clone: One end of the junction does not line up with germline, which may come from a read error. The sample contains more than one DNA sequence encoding this CDR3. Written as DNA, the CDR3 is TGTGCCAGCAGTCTCCGGACGGGAGCCTCCTCCTATAATTCCCCCCTCCACTTT. Translation: CASSLRTGASSYNSPLHF. V and J are TRBV27 and TRBJ1-6; D not certain. This CDR3 has 18 residues. The germline V gene has CDR1 MNHEY and CDR2 SMNVEV (reference sequence).

The CDR3 reads CASSPDTSYEQYF. CDR3 coding DNA: TGTGCCAGCAGCCCCGACACCTCCTACGAGCAGTACTTC. The rearrangement links TRBV7-2 to TRBJ2-7, with no clear D. V was cut by 5 bases and J by 0 bases, with 8 bases left in between. CDR1 is SGHTA, CDR2 FQGNSA, per germline. The CDR3 contains 13 residues.